This T cell receptor beta chain was documented in a study of regulatory T cells in long-lasting Graves disease. General study results and limits: New patients shared fewer public clonotypes (over 900) than persistent patients did (2,741). Persistent disease was characterized by preferential usage of TRBV28, TRBJ1-2 and TRBJ2-5. Peripheral blood alone, not thyroid tissue, underwent study. Reduced TCR diversity was observed in persistent Graves' patients versus newly diagnosed patients.

Time point denoted: persistent/refractory GD, antithyroid drugs over 5 years with positive TRAb. Making the TCR library involved RNA that had been extracted from PBMCs. V shed 5 bases and J shed 0 bases, with 17 bases lying between them. The germline V gene encodes CDR1 DFQATT and CDR2 SNEGSKA (reference sequence). This CDR3 is 15 amino acids long. Assembly of TCR beta libraries relied on iRepertoire HTBI primers together with Arm-PCR of CDR3 regions. In TCRdb, the multiplex PCR reads were re-called with MiXCR into one record per CDR3 protein. The repertoire holds some 330,000 distinct CDR3 sequences, with roughly 24% as singletons. This clonotype was counted only a few times. Its specificity is not known.

The chain links TRBV20-1 to TRBJ2-7, with D maybe TRBD1 (6 bases). This sequence was found in a woman aged 40-49 years with Graves disease. The sample consisted of peripheral blood mononuclear cells (PBMCs), taken when the disease was refractory, from a patient treated with antithyroid drugs. The CDR3 coding sequence is TGCAGTGCTTATCCTCCGACAGGCGGCTCCTACGAGCAGTACTTC. Residues: CSAYPPTGGSYEQYF.